This passage covers 5 T cell receptor beta chains from one sample sequenced in a study of cytomegalovirus exposure and HLA in healthy donors. With 60 Vbeta and 13 Jbeta primers, the PCR was carried out. Assay: immunoSEQ multiplex PCR; the TCRdb copy retains only in-frame clones and omits some. The sample shows 57,000 or so clones, about 80% of them seen only once. Sequencing input: PBMCs. The receptors were sampled from a man in his fifties in good health and CMV-seropositive.

The chain employs TRBV6-5 and TRBJ1-5, with D unresolved. This CDR3 contains 15 residues. V was clipped by 0 bases and J by 7 bases, with 13 bases between them. The germline V gene encodes CDR1 MNHEY and CDR2 SVGAGI. CDR3 sequence: CASSYSRMGHQPQHF. CDR3 DNA: TGTGCCAGCAGTTACTCCAGGATGGGTCACCAGCCCCAGCATTTT.

The rearrangement links TRBV11-1 to TRBJ2-1; 8 bases map to TRBD2. The CDR3 is 16 residues long. With 5 bases clipped from V and 3 bases from J, the junction kept 9 bases outside the gene matches. Germline loops: CDR1 SGHAT, CDR2 FQDESV (reference sequence). CDR3: CASSPGGDYLYNEQFF. The CDR3 nucleotides are TGTGCCAGCAGCCCGGGAGGGGACTACCTCTACAATGAGCAGTTCTTC.

This chain connects TRBV29-1 to TRBJ1-5; D is uncertain. CDR3 size: 13 residues. Trimming took off 2 bases at V and 4 bases at J, with 9 bases between the two ends. The germline CDR1 and CDR2 sequences are SQVTM and ANQGSEA. The DNA for the CDR3 is TGCAGCGTTGAAACAGTCCCAAATCAGCCCCAGCATTTT. Its translation is CSVETVPNQPQHF.

This chain links TRBV27 with TRBJ2-5; 7 positions agree with TRBD1. This CDR3 is 14 amino acids long. Per germline, CDR1 MNHEY and CDR2 SMNVEV (reference sequence). V lost 4 bases and J lost 0; bases outside the gene matches: 2. The CDR3 here is CASSSTGYQETQYF. The CDR3 DNA reads as TGTGCCAGCAGTTCGACAGGGTACCAAGAGACCCAGTACTTC.

This clone was observed once. The rearrangement uses TRBV2 and TRBJ2-3; D possibly corresponds to TRBD1 (5 bases). The germline V and J ends were trimmed by 2 bases and 1 base, with 10 bases remaining between them. This CDR3 region has 15 residues. Germline assignment: CDR1 SNHLY and CDR2 FYNNEI. CDR3 amino acids: CASSEQGRGTDTQYF. The CDR3 DNA reads TGTGCCAGCAGTGAACAGGGAAGAGGCACAGATACGCAGTATTTT.